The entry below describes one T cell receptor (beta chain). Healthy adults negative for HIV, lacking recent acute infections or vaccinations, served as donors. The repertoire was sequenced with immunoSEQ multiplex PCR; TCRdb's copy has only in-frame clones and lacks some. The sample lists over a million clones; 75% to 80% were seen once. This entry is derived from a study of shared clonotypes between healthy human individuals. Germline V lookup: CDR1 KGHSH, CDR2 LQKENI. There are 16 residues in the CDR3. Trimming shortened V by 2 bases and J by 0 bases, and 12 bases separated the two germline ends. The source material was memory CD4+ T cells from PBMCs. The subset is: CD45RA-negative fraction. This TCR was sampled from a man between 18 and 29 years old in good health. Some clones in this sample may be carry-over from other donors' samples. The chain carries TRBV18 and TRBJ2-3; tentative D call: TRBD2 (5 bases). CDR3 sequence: CASSPRESGSTDTQYF. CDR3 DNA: TGTGCCAGCTCACCAAGGGAGAGCGGAAGCACAGATACGCAGTATTTT.